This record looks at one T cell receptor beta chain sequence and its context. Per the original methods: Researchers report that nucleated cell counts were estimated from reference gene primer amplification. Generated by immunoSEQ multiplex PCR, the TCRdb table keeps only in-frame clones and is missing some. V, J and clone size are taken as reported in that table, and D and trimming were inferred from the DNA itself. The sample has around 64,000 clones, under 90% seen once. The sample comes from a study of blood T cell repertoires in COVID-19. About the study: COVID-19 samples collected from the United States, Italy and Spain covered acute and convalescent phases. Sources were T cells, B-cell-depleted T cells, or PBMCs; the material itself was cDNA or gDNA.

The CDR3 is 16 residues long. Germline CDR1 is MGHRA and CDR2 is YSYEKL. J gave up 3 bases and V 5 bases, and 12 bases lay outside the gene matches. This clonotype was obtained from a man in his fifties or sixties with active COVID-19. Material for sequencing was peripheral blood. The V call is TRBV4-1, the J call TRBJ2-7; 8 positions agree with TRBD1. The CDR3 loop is CASSAQPGQEGYEQYF. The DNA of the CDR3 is TGCGCCAGCAGCGCCCAACCGGGACAGGAAGGCTACGAGCAGTACTTC.